The rows below give T cell receptor beta chains drawn from one sample of a study of tumor T cells in aggressive B-cell lymphoma. Clones were sequenced by immunoSEQ multiplex PCR, and TCRdb holds only the in-frame ones, with some missing. Among 9,500 to 10,000 clones listed, 75% to 85% were seen once. Sample: tumor tissue. The receptor set was obtained from an adult with diffuse large B cell lymphoma. Both conserved end residues are part of each CDR3. The order of the fields is D gene, clone size, J gene, V gene, CDR3 protein, CDR3 DNA. The D gene is left open where the match is weak. Size values are once, few and many counts, or a class for expanded clones, and some rows have none.

. | . | TRBJ2-6 | TRBV7-3 | CASSLWNGDVLTF | TGTGCCAGCAGCTTATGGAACGGAGACGTCCTGACTTTC
TRBD1 | . | TRBJ1-2 | TRBV5-1 | CASSRDRAAYGYTF | TGCGCCAGCAGCCGGGACAGGGCGGCCTATGGCTACACCTTC
. | . | TRBJ1-5 | TRBV6-5 | CASSRDSNQPQHF | TGTGCCAGCAGCCGAGATTCAAATCAGCCCCAGCATTTT
. | . | TRBJ1-6 | TRBV4-3 | CASSQDWLGSPLHF | TGCGCCAGCAGCCAAGATTGGCTGGGCTCACCCCTCCACTTT
. | . | TRBJ2-7 | TRBV19 | CASSIYDGEAYEQYF | TGTGCCAGTAGTATTTATGACGGGGAAGCCTACGAGCAGTACTTC
TRBD2 | . | TRBJ2-5 | TRBV11-2 | CASSLVLAGGLEETQYF | TGTGCCAGCAGCTTAGTACTAGCGGGAGGGCTGGAAGAGACCCAGTACTTC
TRBD2 | . | TRBJ2-1 | TRBV19 | CASSAGTSGRATYNEQFF | TGTGCCAGTAGTGCCGGGACTAGCGGGAGGGCCACCTACAATGAGCAGTTCTTC
. | . | TRBJ1-4 | TRBV7-2 | CASSPGGRGSLEKLFF | TGTGCCAGCAGCCCGGGGGGTAGGGGATCACTTGAAAAACTGTTTTTT
. | . | TRBJ2-1 | TRBV10-3 | CAISEAGNSYNEQFF | TGTGCCATCAGTGAAGCGGGTAATTCCTACAATGAGCAGTTCTTC
TRBD2 | . | TRBJ2-7 | TRBV18 | CASSPREGAYEQYF | TGTGCCAGCTCACCGCGGGAGGGCGCCTACGAGCAGTACTTC
. | . | TRBJ1-1 | TRBV6-5 | CASSYLRGAEAFF | TGTGCCAGCAGTTACCTAAGAGGAGCTGAAGCTTTCTTT
. | . | TRBJ2-1 | TRBV6-7 | CASSSYRPYNEQFF | TGTGCCAGCAGTTCCTACCGCCCCTACAATGAGCAGTTCTTC
. | . | TRBJ2-2 | TRBV6-5 | CASSYLDKGEWRGAVF | TGTGCCAGCAGTTACTTAGATAAAGGGGAGTGGCGGGGAGCTGTTTTT
. | . | TRBJ1-1 | TRBV28 | CASSLQGNTEAFF | TGTGCCAGCAGTTTACAGGGAAACACTGAAGCTTTCTTT
TRBD2 | . | TRBJ2-7 | TRBV11-2 | CASSQAGNSYEQYF | TGTGCCAGCAGCCAAGCGGGGAACTCCTACGAGCAGTACTTC
. | . | TRBJ2-7 | TRBV7-2 | CASSPGLVYEQYF | TGTGCCAGCAGCCCCGGTCTGGTCTACGAGCAGTACTTC
. | . | TRBJ1-4 | TRBV28 | CASSTPLNGNEKLFF | TGTGCCAGCAGCACCCCCCTAAACGGTAATGAAAAACTGTTTTTT
TRBD2 | few | TRBJ2-7 | TRBV11-2 | CASSLSGGRPTYEQYF | TGTGCCAGCAGCTTGAGTGGCGGGAGACCCACCTACGAGCAGTACTTC
TRBD1 | once | TRBJ1-1 | TRBV9 | CASSVSGQGGNTEAFF | TGTGCCAGCAGCGTATCAGGACAGGGCGGGAACACTGAAGCTTTCTTT
TRBD2 | . | TRBJ2-1 | TRBV7-7 | CASSPGGTSGMNEQFF | TGTGCCAGCAGCCCCGGAGGGACTAGCGGAATGAATGAGCAGTTCTTC
TRBD1 | . | TRBJ2-7 | TRBV5-1 | CASSRGGSTNYEQYF | TGCGCCAGCAGCCGAGGGGGCAGCACAAACTACGAGCAGTACTTC
. | . | TRBJ2-7 | TRBV18 | CASSPLPSGGDDEQYF | TGTGCCAGCTCACCACTTCCATCAGGAGGGGATGACGAGCAGTACTTC
. | large | TRBJ2-7 | TRBV5-1 | CASSSQGSSYEQYF | TGCGCCAGCAGCTCCCAGGGAAGCTCCTACGAGCAGTACTTC
. | once | TRBJ2-2 | TRBV11-2 | CASSLILNRELFF | TGTGCCAGCAGCTTAATTCTAAACAGGGAGCTGTTTTTT